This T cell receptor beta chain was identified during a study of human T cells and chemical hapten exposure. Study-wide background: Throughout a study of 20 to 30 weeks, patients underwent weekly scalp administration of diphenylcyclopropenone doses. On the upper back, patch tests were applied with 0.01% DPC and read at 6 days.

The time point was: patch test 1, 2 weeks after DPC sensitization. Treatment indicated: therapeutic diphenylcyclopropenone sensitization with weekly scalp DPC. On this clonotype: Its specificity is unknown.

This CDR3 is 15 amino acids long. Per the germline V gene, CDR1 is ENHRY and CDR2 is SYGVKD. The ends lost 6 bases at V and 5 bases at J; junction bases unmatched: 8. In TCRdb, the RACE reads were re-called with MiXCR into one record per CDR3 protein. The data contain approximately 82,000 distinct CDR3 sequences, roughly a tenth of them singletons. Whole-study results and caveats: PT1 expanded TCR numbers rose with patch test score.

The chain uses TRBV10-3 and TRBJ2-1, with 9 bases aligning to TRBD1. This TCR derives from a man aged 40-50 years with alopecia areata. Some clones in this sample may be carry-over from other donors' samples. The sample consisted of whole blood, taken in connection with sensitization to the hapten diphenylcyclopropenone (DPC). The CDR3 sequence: CAIRLRDRDNNEQFF. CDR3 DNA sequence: TGTGCCATCAGACTCCGGGACAGGGATAACAATGAGCAGTTCTTC.